This T cell receptor (beta chain) was found in a study of T cell responses to AZD1222 COVID-19 vaccine. TCRdb's table, derived via immunoSEQ multiplex PCR, lists solely in-frame clones and lacks some. Found here are around 100,000 clones, about 93% of them singletons; the top ten hold roughly 2%. This CDR3 contains 16 residues. The V gene end was trimmed by 3 bases and the J gene end by 5 bases; junction bases not matched to a gene: 10. In germline, CDR1 is SGHTA, CDR2 FQGNSA. The receptor comes from an adult in good health. V gene TRBV7-2 combines with J gene TRBJ2-5; 9 nucleotides agree with TRBD1. The starting material was peripheral blood, obtained on day 0 of AZD1222 vaccination. For the CDR3, the DNA is TGTGCCAGCAGCTTTTACGGGACAGGGCTGGGGGAGACCCAGTACTTC. Translation: CASSFYGTGLGETQYF.